This T cell receptor (beta chain) was obtained from a study of cytomegalovirus exposure and HLA in healthy donors listed by TCRdb under 2017. At the level of the whole study: According to an earlier analysis of 587 of the donors, 150 million to 200 million T cells yielded 90 million to 140 million unique TCR beta sequences and about 300 Gb of sequence data. An early release that covered some 640 HLA-typed donors contained 300 to 350 gigabases of sequencing data and around 80 million unique TCR sequences. Of the roughly 410 genotyped donors, more than 75% were placed in the genetic ancestry cluster associated with self-reported Caucasian donors. The study aimed to test whether cataloging public T cell receptors could reveal signatures of past pathogen exposure. The study profiled the T cell repertoires of 666 subjects by immunosequencing and related them to cytomegalovirus serostatus. Besides the first cohort of more than 650 subjects, a separate validation cohort made up of around 120 different subjects was used. To predict cytomegalovirus infection status, the study brought together high-throughput TCR immunosequencing, statistical association of individual TCRs with disease status, and machine learning. In a later analysis, previously published TCR beta repertoires from several hundred donors were re-analyzed and high-resolution HLA genotyping was added so that TCR occurrence patterns could be studied. In the later analysis, no new phenotypic data were used to find candidate immune exposures; instead, reliance was placed on TCR beta sequences and their occurrence across donors. In an earlier analysis of roughly 600 of the donors, high-throughput TCR beta sequencing was used to judge whether each TCR beta V gene segment behaved as functional or pseudogenic. Alongside the repertoire data, information on donor age, sex, ethnicity and CMV serostatus was compiled. A later genetic analysis used genome-wide SNP genotypes for 398 of the 666 donors, treating that subset as a discovery cohort. Every repertoire in the discovery cohort had been generated on one and the same sequencing platform. Class I and class II HLA loci were covered by the typing at four-digit resolution. The number of donors typed differed by locus, with roughly 620-630 for A, B, C, DRB1 and DQB1, 522 for DQA1, about 610 for DPA1, and around 450 for DPB1. A few DR-DQ haplotypes were treated as single units for association and clustering because of strong linkage in the cohort. Among about 370 genotyped donors of the cohort, an average of around 220,000 unique TCR beta nucleotide sequences was sequenced per donor, of which roughly 17% were non-productive.

The cohort was made up of hundreds of healthy bone marrow donors. At the time of sampling, all cohort members were nominally healthy, though unrecorded immune exposures were likely present. The donor tested CMV seronegative, placing the donor among the 350 to 400 seronegative members of the cohort. Every donor gave a peripheral blood sample, and the peripheral blood mononuclear cells from that sample were used for TCR beta sequencing. The Qiagen DNeasy Blood Extraction Kit was used to extract genomic DNA from the blood cell samples. Comments on this clone: Its cognate antigen has yet to be identified. One base away there is no much larger clone; base qualities are not given.

Sequences MGHRA (CDR1) and YSYEKL (CDR2) are obtained from the germline V gene. Including the terminal cysteine and phenylalanine, the CDR3 comprises 16 residues. Just the 48-base CDR3 DNA is kept, in frame starting at base 1. V drops 1 base and J drops 4 bases, leaving 13 bases in between. Results the study describes overall, beyond this receptor: Immune exposure information for the cohort was limited to CMV serostatus. According to a later analysis, most CMV-associated TCR beta chains appeared to be HLA-restricted, and the HLA associations seemed to be driven largely by CMV exposure. A cluster of highly shared sequence variants was judged likely to represent a technical artifact of the sequencing pipeline. Roughly uniform sequencing depth across donors was assumed in presence/absence analyses, although this assumption may not hold. The 87-base-pair reads could not distinguish some IMGT-functional V segments, including TRBV6-2 and TRBV6-3, so those segments were excluded. Because counts were too low, 15 to 20 rarely observed V segments, including chromosome 9 orphons, were left out of the earlier analysis of 587 of the donors. In a later analysis, the rate of TCR association differed among HLA loci, with DRB1 alleles having the most associated TCRs and HLA-C alleles having the fewest. Because HLA typing was missing for some donors at each locus, association tests included only the typed subset. A further reported finding was that TCR beta sequences accurately predicted the HLA-A and HLA-B alleles for most subjects in the first cohort. In a later genetic analysis, a missense DCLRE1C variant was associated with V-gene and J-gene trimming of TCR beta chains, and the association was replicated in an independent cohort. Most TCR sequences were seen in very few donors, while some public TCRs were found in many individuals. According to a later genetic analysis, donors in an Asian-associated ancestry cluster had fewer N-insertions in productive TCRs than the approximately 670-donor mean. The classifier was reported to diagnose cytomegalovirus status with high specificity and sensitivity in both the original cohort and the validation cohort. A later analysis reported that several top co-occurrence clusters appeared linked to parvovirus B19, influenza, CMV and Epstein-Barr virus. Only TCR beta chains were sequenced in this cohort, and the absence of alpha or paired-chain data limited detectable features. A later analysis found that HLA-associated TCR beta chains were more clonally expanded and had lower generation probabilities than equally common non-associated chains. The study listed 150 to 200 TCR beta chains as associated with cytomegalovirus. An earlier analysis of approximately 500 of the donors showed that most TCR beta V segments appeared in productive rearrangements either about 90% or about 30% of the time, which broadly matched IMGT annotations. In vitro tests confirmed that three of the cytomegalovirus-associated TCR beta chains recognize cytomegalovirus antigens. The authors suggested that the approach could potentially be generalized to other disease states and immunological phenotypes. When HLA alleles, especially DR and DQ, strongly co-occurred, TCR associations were difficult to assign to individual alleles. In a later analysis, some 18,000 TCR beta sequences were associated with specific HLA alleles at a false discovery rate of 0.05. Correlated functional status among segregating V segments might reflect linkage disequilibrium, but an unknown experimental factor could not be ruled out.

The library was made by the immunoSEQ multiplex PCR assay. The multiplex PCR relied on a mix of 60 forward primers for TCR Vbeta segments and 13 reverse primers for TCR Jbeta segments. The CDR3 region of rearranged TCR beta genes was amplified from genomic DNA with a multiplex PCR assay. The Illumina HiSeq System was used to sequence the amplified TCR beta libraries as 87-base-pair reads. The original pipeline was this. A later analysis counted about 80 million unique TCR beta chains across the 550 to 700 repertoires, and 10 million to 11 million of these chains were shared by at least two donors. A nearest-neighbor algorithm error-corrected the raw reads and collapsed the reads into unique sequences, merging closely related sequences to remove PCR and sequencing errors. Alignment of CDR3 sequences to IMGT reference sequences was used to assign V, D and J gene segments. For a sequence to be retained, a match of at least six nucleotides to both a V gene segment and a J gene segment was required. A rearrangement was called productive if the CDR3 had no stop codons and remained in frame with V and J, and every other rearrangement was called non-productive. Following IMGT convention, CDR3 was defined as the stretch from the second conserved V-encoded cysteine to the conserved J-encoded phenylalanine. The earlier analysis of 550 to 650 of the donors excluded any sequence lacking an unambiguous match to a single V gene segment. An earlier analysis of a few hundred of the donors called V segments functional above 56.7% productive rearrangements and segregating when the between-donor standard deviation exceeded 5%. A statistical classification framework was developed to diagnose cytomegalovirus status using the catalog of TCR beta chain sequences. V and J gene assignment, in a later analysis, came from comparing TCR nucleotide sequences with IMGT/GENE-DB human TR gene sequences. Using the TCRdist pipeline, a later analysis assigned CDR3 sequences along with most-parsimonious VDJ recombination scenarios. A later analysis defined each TCR beta chain by its CDR3 amino acid sequence plus V-gene family, and excluded reads lacking a unique V-gene family. In a later analysis, around 600 highly shared, low-generation-probability nucleotide sequences were removed to address suspected cross-contamination and a sequencing artifact. For each public chain, a later analysis derived a clonal expansion index from normalized ranks of inferred template counts within each repertoire. In a later analysis, generation probabilities were computed using a VDJ recombination model fitted to out-of-frame rearrangements, and the results were checked against IGoR. A later analysis scored TCR-TCR, TCR-HLA and TCR-CMV co-occurrence with hypergeometric tests, applying a repertoire-size bias correction to TCR pairs. A later analysis estimated false discovery rates by permuting HLA or CMV assignments 20 times. In a later analysis, co-occurring TCRs were grouped using DBSCAN, with TCRdist sequence similarity added in when clustering inside HLA-allele-positive subsets. Co-occurrence clustering excluded repertoires with fewer than 30,000 or more than 120,000 public chains, plus five with anomalous nucleotide sharing. TCRdb carries this immuneACCESS record with in-frame sequences only. Its versions omit some clonotypes, under half of them owing to an unresolved V gene in the studies checked, with the rest unexplained. The V and J calls and clone size come from that table; D and trimming were worked out from the DNA. Across this sample there are 65,000 to 90,000 clones, with roughly 85% seen only once. The biggest ten clones account for more than 2% of the sample.

The chain links TRBV4-1 with TRBJ1-4, and possibly TRBD1, on 5 matching bases. The sample was PBMCs. The sequence was obtained from a man aged 30-40 years in good health and CMV-seronegative. The DNA sequence reads TGCGCCAGCAGCCAAGGTGGGGGGGTGGGTAATGAAAAACTGTTTTTT. Its translation reads: CASSQGGGVGNEKLFF.